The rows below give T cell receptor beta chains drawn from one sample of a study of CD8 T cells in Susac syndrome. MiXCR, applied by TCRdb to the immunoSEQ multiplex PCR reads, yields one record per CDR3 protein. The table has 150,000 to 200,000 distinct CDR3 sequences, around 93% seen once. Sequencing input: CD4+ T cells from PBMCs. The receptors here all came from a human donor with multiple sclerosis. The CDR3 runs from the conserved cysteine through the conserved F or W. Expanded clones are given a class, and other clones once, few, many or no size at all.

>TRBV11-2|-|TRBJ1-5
CASSLGSTSNQPQHF
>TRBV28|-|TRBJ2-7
CASSWSMTGRNYEQYF
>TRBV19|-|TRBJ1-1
CASSSLPSDSGGTEAFF
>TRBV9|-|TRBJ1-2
CASSVAGAVRGYTF
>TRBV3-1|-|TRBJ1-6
CASSQGEGRYNSPLHF
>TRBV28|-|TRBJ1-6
CASGSNSYNSPLHF
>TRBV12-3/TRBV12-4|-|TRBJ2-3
CASSDPAGVGTDTQYF
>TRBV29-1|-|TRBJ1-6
CSVEANSPLHF
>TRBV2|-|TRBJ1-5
CASSTDAQPQHF
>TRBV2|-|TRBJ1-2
CASTLTGFNYGYTF
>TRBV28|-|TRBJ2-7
CASSTTSPYEQYF
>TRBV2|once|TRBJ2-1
CAPRAVAGRREQFF
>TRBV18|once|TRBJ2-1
CASSTYNEQFF
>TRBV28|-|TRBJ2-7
CASSSGGLLSYEQYF
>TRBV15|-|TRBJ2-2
CATSRPRGDVKTGELFF
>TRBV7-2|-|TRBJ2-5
CASSRRGQPETQYF
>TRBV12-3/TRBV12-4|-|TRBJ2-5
CASSVGQGETQYF
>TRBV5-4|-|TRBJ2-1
CASSSIQRGGYNEQFF
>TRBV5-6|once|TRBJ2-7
CASSLGWGNAYEQYF